This T cell receptor (beta chain) emerged from a study of T cell responses to AZD1222 COVID-19 vaccine. Whole-study results and caveats: At study baseline, merely more than 5 AZD1222 recipients were seropositive. Mostly white British, mostly female donors; authors suggested clonal diversity may be underestimated. Reportedly, nearly half of unique spike TCRs recognized epitopes outside B.1.351/B.1.1.7 mutations. Repertoires were obtained solely post-peak T cell response.

As regards this clone: Its target is not known.

Measured with immunoSEQ multiplex PCR; TCRdb has only the in-frame clones, and not every one. This table has 30,000 to 35,000 clones, about four fifths appearing once. Germline V gives CDR1 SQVTM, CDR2 ANQGSEA. CDR3 length: 12 residues. V was clipped by 6 bases and J by 6 bases; unmatched bases: 6. This specimen was peripheral blood, taken 28 days after the second AZD1222 dose. This TCR derives from an adult who received the AZD1222 COVID-19 vaccine. The chain joins TRBV29-1 to TRBJ1-1, with 8 bases aligning to TRBD1. The CDR3 DNA reads TGCAGCGTGAGGACAGGGAGGTCTGAAGCTTTCTTT. Its protein product is CSVRTGRSEAFF.